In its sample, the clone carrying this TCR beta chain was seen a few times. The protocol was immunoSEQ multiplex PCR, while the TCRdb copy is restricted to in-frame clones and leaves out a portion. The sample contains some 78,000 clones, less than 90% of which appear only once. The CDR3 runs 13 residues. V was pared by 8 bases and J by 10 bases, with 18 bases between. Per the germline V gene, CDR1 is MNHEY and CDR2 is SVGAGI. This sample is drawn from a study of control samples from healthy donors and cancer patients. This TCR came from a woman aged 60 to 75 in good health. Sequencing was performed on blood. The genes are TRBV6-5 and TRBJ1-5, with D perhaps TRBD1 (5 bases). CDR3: CASELGGLLPQHF. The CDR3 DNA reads TGTGCCAGCGAGCTTGGGGGTTTACTTCCCCAGCATTTT.